A single sample is the source of the 27 T cell receptor beta chains below, sequenced in a study of shared clonotypes between healthy human individuals. The repertoire was sequenced with immunoSEQ multiplex PCR; TCRdb's copy has only in-frame clones and lacks some. The table records 550,000 to 750,000 clones, 92% of them present only once. Terminally differentiated effector memory CD45RA+ cells were excluded by CCR7 positive selection of CD45RO-negative cells. Sequencing was done on a sample of naive CD8+ T cells sorted from blood. The receptors here all came from a man aged 25 to 40 in good health.

The sample holds one count of this clone. CDR3 DNA sequence: TGTGCCAGCCTATCTTGGGGGAATCAGCCCCAGCATTTT. Protein: CASLSWGNQPQHF. The chain combines TRBV28 with TRBJ1-5, with a tentative D call TRBD1 (5 bases). Germline CDR1 and CDR2: MDHEN and SYDVKM. This CDR3 has 13 residues. Trimming removed 8 bases at V and 4 bases at J, with 12 bases between.

The rearrangement uses TRBV5-8 and TRBJ2-7, with a possible D match to TRBD2 (6 bases). Trimming pared 6 bases from V and 6 bases from J, leaving 25 bases between. The germline V gene encodes CDR1 SGHTS and CDR2 YDEGEE. The CDR3 length is 16 residues. The CDR3 region is CASTSRFGAYGGEQYF. CDR3 nucleotide sequence: TGTGCCAGCACGTCCCGGTTCGGGGCCTACGGGGGCGAGCAGTACTTC.

The gene calls are TRBV6-5 and TRBJ2-1; 7 nucleotides agree with TRBD1. The length of the CDR3 is 13 residues. V dropped 6 bases and J dropped 8; count of bases not matched to a gene: 7. Germline values: CDR1 MNHEY, CDR2 SVGAGI. The CDR3 DNA follows: TGTGCCAGCAGCCCGGGACAGTTTTATGAGCAGTTCTTC. It yields the protein CASSPGQFYEQFF.

V is TRBV27 and J is TRBJ1-5; D uncertain. Trimming left V 1 base short and J 4 bases short, with 8 bases between. This CDR3 spans 14 amino acids. Per the germline V gene, CDR1 is MNHEY and CDR2 is SMNVEV (reference sequence). CDR3 coding DNA: TGTGCCAGCAGTTTATTCCCGGGGAATCAGCCCCAGCATTTT. Translated, it gives CASSLFPGNQPQHF.

The chain is built from TRBV14 and TRBJ1-3, with TRBD1 matching over 10 bases. V lost 2 bases and J lost 1; bases outside the gene matches: 8. Germline CDR1 is SGHDN and CDR2 is FVKESK. There are 18 residues in the CDR3. This CDR3 is CASSQYLGQGGSGNTIYF. The CDR3 bases are TGTGCCAGCAGCCAATATCTTGGACAGGGGGGTTCTGGAAACACCATATATTTT.

The chain carries TRBV11-2 and TRBJ2-5; D is unresolved. This CDR3 contains 13 residues. Germline V gene sequence: CDR1 SGHAT, CDR2 FQNNGV. V was trimmed by 2 bases and J by 5 bases, leaving 9 bases between them. The CDR3 spells CASSLYEFETQYF. CDR3 nucleotides: TGTGCCAGCAGCTTATACGAATTCGAGACCCAGTACTTC.

In this sample, this clone turned up a few times. CDR3: CASSLQPFYGYTF. The CDR3 bases are TGTGCCAGTTCACTACAGCCCTTCTATGGCTACACCTTC. The V and J genes are TRBV6-4 and TRBJ1-2; D uncertain. CDR1 and CDR2 (germline): MRHNA, SNTAGT. The CDR3 totals 13 residues. Deletions cut 9 bases from V and 4 bases from J, with 15 bases between.

J is TRBJ2-5 and V is TRBV11-1, with 12 bases matching TRBD2. This CDR3 has 16 residues. Per the germline V gene, CDR1 is SGHAT and CDR2 is FQDESV (reference sequence). V was clipped by 4 bases and J by 3 bases; unmatched bases: 6. CDR3 in amino acids: CASSSRLAGVEETQYF. CDR3 coding DNA: TGTGCCAGCAGCTCTCGACTAGCGGGAGTTGAAGAGACCCAGTACTTC.

This chain links TRBV2 with TRBJ1-1; tentative D call: TRBD1 (5 bases). Trimming cost V 1 base and J 5 bases, with 14 bases left between them. The CDR3 is made up of 15 amino acids. Germline CDR1 and CDR2: SNHLY and FYNNEI. Written as DNA, the CDR3 is TGTGCCAGCAGTGAAGATCCGGGGGAGGTGACTGAAGCTTTCTTT. Protein: CASSEDPGEVTEAFF.

The rearrangement links TRBV11-2 to TRBJ2-7; TRBD2 matches at 7 bases. This CDR3 is 15 amino acids long. Unmatched junction bases numbered 5, after V lost 3 bases and J lost 0 bases. CDR1 is SGHAT, CDR2 FQNNGV, per germline. CDR3 in amino acids: CASSFSGDSSYEQYF. The DNA of the CDR3 is TGTGCCAGCAGCTTCAGCGGGGATAGCTCCTACGAGCAGTACTTC. The full variable domain, with the rest looked up from reference TRBV11-2 and TRBJ2-7, is EAGVAQSPRYKIIEKRQSVAFWCNPISGHATLYWYQQILGQGPKLLIQFQNNGVVDDSQLPKDRFSAERLKGVDSTLKIQPAKLEDSAVYLCASSFSGDSSYEQYFGPGTRLTVT.

The V and J genes are TRBV19 and TRBJ2-3; 7 bases map to TRBD1. The CDR3 contains 16 residues. Trimming cost V 5 bases and J 2 bases; bases outside gene matches: 10. Germline CDR1 and CDR2: LNHDA and SQIVND (reference sequence). Here the CDR3 reads CASSRINGQATDTQYF. The CDR3 region has the DNA TGTGCCAGTAGTCGTATAAACGGACAGGCCACAGATACGCAGTATTTT.

The chain combines TRBV7-9 with TRBJ2-3; possibly TRBD1 for D (5 bases). Germline V gives CDR1 SEHNR, CDR2 FQNEAQ (reference sequence). The V end lost 4 bases, the J end lost 2 bases, and 16 bases lay between the germline ends. The length of the CDR3 is 16 residues. CDR3: CASSSGIEAPTDTQYF. In DNA form, the CDR3 reads TGTGCCAGCAGCTCAGGGATTGAGGCCCCCACAGATACGCAGTATTTT.

The V gene is TRBV4-1, the J gene TRBJ2-1, with 9 bases matching TRBD1. Germline CDR1 MGHRA, CDR2 YSYEKL. CDR3 length equals 16 residues. Losses at the gene ends were 5 bases for V and 6 bases for J; bases not matched to a gene: 11. The CDR3 sequence: CASSARTGVDINEQFF. The CDR3 DNA follows: TGCGCCAGCAGCGCCCGGACAGGGGTTGACATCAATGAGCAGTTCTTC.

This chain connects TRBV13 to TRBJ2-1; 8 positions agree with TRBD2. The CDR3 extends over 17 amino acids. Germline-derived CDR1 and CDR2 are PRHDT and FYEKMQ (reference sequence). Trimming took 1 base from V and 0 from J; bases not matched to a gene: 5. The CDR3 bases are TGTGCCAGCAGCTTAGATCCAAGCGGGAGCTCCTACAATGAGCAGTTCTTC. It is translated as CASSLDPSGSSYNEQFF.

The chain uses TRBV27 and TRBJ1-3; 7 nucleotides agree with TRBD1. The CDR3 covers 15 residues. Losses at the gene ends were 5 bases for V and 2 bases for J; bases not matched to a gene: 6. The germline CDR1 and CDR2 sequences are MNHEY and SMNVEV (reference sequence). The CDR3: CASSVYQGAGNTIYF. The CDR3 coding sequence is TGTGCCAGCAGTGTATACCAGGGGGCTGGAAACACCATATATTTT.

This sequence joins TRBV11-3 and TRBJ2-1; TRBD1 is a possible D gene (6 bases). V was pared by 5 bases and J by 6 bases, with 11 bases between. Germline V gene lookup returns CDR1 SGHNT and CDR2 YENEEA. The CDR3 loop spans 13 amino acids. The CDR3 nucleotides are TGTGCCAGCAGCCCCAGGGGAAGCAATGAGCAGTTCTTC. Protein: CASSPRGSNEQFF.

This sequence joins TRBV5-1 and TRBJ2-7; TRBD1 is a possible D gene (5 bases). The CDR3 covers 17 residues. Germline V gene lookup returns CDR1 SGHRS and CDR2 YFSETQ. The V and J ends lost 2 bases and 1 base respectively, with 19 bases between them. The CDR3 nucleotides are TGCGCCAGCAGCTTTATAGGGGAAGGTGTTAATTCCTACGAGCAGTACTTC. It translates to CASSFIGEGVNSYEQYF.

V and J are TRBV6-1 and TRBJ2-7; TRBD1 aligns across 10 bases. The CDR3 consists of 15 residues. Per germline, CDR1 MNHNS and CDR2 SASEGT. The V and J ends lost 5 bases and 2 bases, in that order; junction bases with no gene match: 6. DNA for the CDR3: TGTGCCAGCAGTCGAATTGACAGGGGGCCCTACGAGCAGTACTTC. This sequence encodes CASSRIDRGPYEQYF.

J is TRBJ2-7 and V is TRBV5-4; no definite D call. The CDR3 sequence is 15 residues long. Germline CDR1 SGHNT, CDR2 YYREEE (reference sequence). Trimming pared 4 bases from V and 6 bases from J, leaving 20 bases between. CDR3 bases: TGTGCCAGCAGCCTAGGTTCTCACGGAAGGTTCGAGCAGTACTTC. Translation gives CASSLGSHGRFEQYF.

The genes are TRBV6-6 and TRBJ1-1; no firm D call. Trimming removed 10 bases from V and 1 base from J, with 4 bases in between. Germline V CDR1 and CDR2: MNHNY, SVGAGI (reference sequence). This CDR3 spans 10 amino acids. The CDR3 bases are TGTGCCACCCGGAACACTGAAGCTTTCTTT. As protein: CATRNTEAFF.

This chain uses TRBV25-1 with TRBJ1-2, with 7 bases fitting TRBD1. The CDR3 runs 13 residues. The V gene's germline CDR1 is MGHDK and CDR2 SYGVNS. Trimming at V came to 6 bases and at J to 4 bases, leaving 5 bases not matched to a gene. CDR3 coding DNA: TGTGCCAGCAGCCCGGGACAGACCTATGGCTACACCTTC. Protein product: CASSPGQTYGYTF.

This chain joins TRBV7-8 and TRBJ1-5, with D possibly being TRBD1 (5 bases). CDR1 and CDR2 from the germline V gene are SGHVS and FQNEAQ. The CDR3 loop spans 15 amino acids. V was cut by 1 base and J by 8 bases, with 15 bases left in between. CDR3 DNA: TGTGCCAGCAGCTTAGGATTTTCAGGGCAGGAGCCCCAGCATTTT. Its translation is CASSLGFSGQEPQHF.

The chain is built from TRBV29-1 and TRBJ1-2; D possibly corresponds to TRBD1 (5 bases). The CDR3 is made up of 13 amino acids. The germline CDR1 and CDR2 sequences are SQVTM and ANQGSEA. With 6 bases removed from V and 0 bases from J, the gap between germline ends came to 11 bases. This CDR3 is CSVDPTANYGYTF. In DNA form, the CDR3 reads TGCAGCGTGGACCCGACAGCTAACTATGGCTACACCTTC.

The gene calls are TRBV18 and TRBJ2-5; D unclear. With 3 bases removed from V and 0 bases from J, the gap between germline ends came to 5 bases. CDR3 length: 13 amino acids. Germline V gene data show CDR1 as KGHSH and CDR2 as LQKENI. CDR3 region: CASSPEYQETQYF. The CDR3 DNA is TGTGCCAGCTCACCCGAGTACCAAGAGACCCAGTACTTC.

The gene calls are TRBV6-1 and TRBJ2-1; D unclear. The CDR3 is made up of 13 amino acids. The germline gives CDR1 MNHNS, CDR2 SASEGT. Trimming left V 5 bases short and J 10 bases short, with 15 bases between. The CDR3, as DNA: TGTGCCAGCAGTTTAACGGGCCCCCAGGAGCAGTTCTTC. Its protein is CASSLTGPQEQFF.

The V call is TRBV29-1, the J call TRBJ2-7; 8 bases map to TRBD1. Germline CDR1 is SQVTM and CDR2 is ANQGSEA. The CDR3 sequence is 14 residues long. V shed 0 bases and J 3 bases; nucleotides not matched to a gene: 4. The CDR3 DNA follows: TGCAGCGTTGAAGAATCAGGGGGCAACTACGAGCAGTACTTC. Its translation is CSVEESGGNYEQYF.

In regard to this clone: The same CDR3 arises from other DNA sequences in this sample as well. The chain joins TRBV6-5 to TRBJ2-7; D is perhaps TRBD2 (6 bases). CDR1 is MNHEY and CDR2 is SVGAGI in the germline V gene. Trimming removed 3 bases from V and 2 bases from J, with 11 bases in between. The CDR3 spans 14 residues. The chain's CDR3 is CASSYGTGTYEQYF. CDR3 coding DNA: TGTGCCAGCAGTTATGGGACTGGGACCTACGAGCAGTACTTC.